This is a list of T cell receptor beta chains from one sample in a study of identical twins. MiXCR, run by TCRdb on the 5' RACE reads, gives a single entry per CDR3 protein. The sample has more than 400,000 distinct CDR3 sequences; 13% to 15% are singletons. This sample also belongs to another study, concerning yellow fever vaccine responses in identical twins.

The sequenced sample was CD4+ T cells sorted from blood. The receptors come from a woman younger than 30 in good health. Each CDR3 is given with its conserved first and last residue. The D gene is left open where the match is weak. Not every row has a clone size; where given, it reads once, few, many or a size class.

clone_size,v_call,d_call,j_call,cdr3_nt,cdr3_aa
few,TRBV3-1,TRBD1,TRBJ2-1,TGTGCCAGCAGCCCAAAGGCCGGGACAGGGGGCTACAATGAGCAGTTCTTC,CASSPKAGTGGYNEQFF
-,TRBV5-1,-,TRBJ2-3,TGCGCCAGCAGCGCCTTATTTGGAGGGATCACAGATACGCAGTATTTT,CASSALFGGITDTQYF
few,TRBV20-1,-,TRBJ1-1,TGCAGTGCTAGAGACTTGGCGGGGCAGGGGGCTTTCTTT,CSARDLAGQGAFF
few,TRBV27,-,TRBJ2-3,TGTGCCAGCAGTCCCGGAATCGTAAGCACAGATACGCAGTATTTT,CASSPGIVSTDTQYF
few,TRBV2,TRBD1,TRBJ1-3,TGTGCCAGCACCACAGGGGGTGGGTCTGGAAACACCATATATTTT,CASTTGGGSGNTIYF
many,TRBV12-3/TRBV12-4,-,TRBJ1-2,TGTGCCAGCAGTTTTAGGGGGAACTATGGCTACACCTTC,CASSFRGNYGYTF
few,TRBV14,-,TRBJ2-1,TGTGCCAGCAGCCATGAACTCGTATCCTACAATGAGCAGTTCTTC,CASSHELVSYNEQFF
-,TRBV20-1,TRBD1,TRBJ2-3,TGCTGTGCTAGAGATCAGTTAAGGGGGCCCACCATGGATACGCAGTATTTT,CCARDQLRGPTMDTQYF
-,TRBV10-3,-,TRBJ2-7,TGTGCCGGGGGAGACAGGACGTACGAGCAGTACTTC,CAGGDRTYEQYF
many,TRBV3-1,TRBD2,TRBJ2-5,TGTGCCAGCAGCCGACTAGCGGGGACAGAGACCCAGTACTTC,CASSRLAGTETQYF
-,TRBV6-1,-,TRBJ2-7,TGTGCCAGCAACGACGGTCACTACGAGCAGTACTTC,CASNDGHYEQYF
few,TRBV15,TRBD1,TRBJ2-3,TGTGCCACCAGCGGTAACAGGGGCGGGCCGAGCGCGCAGTATTTT,CATSGNRGGPSAQYF
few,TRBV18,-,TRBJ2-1,TGTGCCAGCTCACCCCTGGGGCCCTCCTACAATGAGCAGTTCTTC,CASSPLGPSYNEQFF
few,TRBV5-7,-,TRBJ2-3,TGTGCCAGCAGCCCCCCCGGGGGCGGGATCACAGATACGCAGTATTTT,CASSPPGGGITDTQYF
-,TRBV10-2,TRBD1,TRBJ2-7,TGCGCCAGCAGTGATTCACAGGGGTTGAGAGACGAGCAGTACTTC,CASSDSQGLRDEQYF
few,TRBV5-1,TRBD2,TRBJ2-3,TGCGCCAGCAGTCCGACAGGGGCGAGCGGGAGGGCCCTGGTAGATACGCAGTATTTT,CASSPTGASGRALVDTQYF
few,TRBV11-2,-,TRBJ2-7,TGTGCCAGCGGACCCCCCTCGGGCTCCTACGAGCAGTACTTC,CASGPPSGSYEQYF
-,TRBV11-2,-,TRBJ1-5,TGTGCCAGCAGCAAAAAACGTTTATCAGGGAATGGGGGGCAGCCCCAGCATTTT,CASSKKRLSGNGGQPQHF
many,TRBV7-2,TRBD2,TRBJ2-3,TGTGCCAGCAGCTCTCCTAGCGGGAGACGTACAGATACGCAGTATTTT,CASSSPSGRRTDTQYF
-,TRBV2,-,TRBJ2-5,TGTGCCAGCAGTTCGTGGACCTCGACAGAGACCCAGTACTTC,CASSSWTSTETQYF
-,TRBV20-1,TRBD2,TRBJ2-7,TGCAGTGCTAGAGATGGGCTAGCGGGAGCCTACGAGCAGTACTTC,CSARDGLAGAYEQYF
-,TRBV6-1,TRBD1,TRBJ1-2,TGTGCCAGCTCGAAGGGACAGGGCTATGGCTACACCTTC,CASSKGQGYGYTF
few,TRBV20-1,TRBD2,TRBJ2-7,TGCAGTGCTAGAGGACTAGCGGGAGGGTTCGAGCAGTACTTC,CSARGLAGGFEQYF
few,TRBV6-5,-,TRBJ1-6,TGTGCCAGCAGTTACAGCTCAGGTTACTCACCCCTCCACTTT,CASSYSSGYSPLHF
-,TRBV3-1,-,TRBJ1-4,TGTGCCAGCGGGGCATACGGATCAACTAATGAAAAACTGTTTTTT,CASGAYGSTNEKLFF
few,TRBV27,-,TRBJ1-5,TGTGCCAGCAGTCGTGAGGGATATAGCAATCAGCCCCAGCATTTT,CASSREGYSNQPQHF
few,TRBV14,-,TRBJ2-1,TGTGCCAGCAGTTACGGTCCCTACAATGAGCAGTTCTTC,CASSYGPYNEQFF
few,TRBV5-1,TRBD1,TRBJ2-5,TGCGCCAGCAGCCGAAAGGGACAGCCCCAAGAGACCCAGTACTTC,CASSRKGQPQETQYF
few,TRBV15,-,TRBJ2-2,TGTGCCACCAGCAGAGGAATCGGGAGTTCGGCCGGGGAGCTGTTTTTT,CATSRGIGSSAGELFF
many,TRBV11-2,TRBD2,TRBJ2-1,TGTGCCAGCAGCCCCTTCAGCGGGAGTCCCTACAATGAGCAGTTCTTC,CASSPFSGSPYNEQFF
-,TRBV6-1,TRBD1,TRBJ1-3,TGTGCCACCCAGGGGGCCCTCTCTGGAAACACCATATATTTT,CATQGALSGNTIYF
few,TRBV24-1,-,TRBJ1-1,TGTGCCACCAGTGAAGGACTAGAAGCTTTCTTT,CATSEGLEAFF